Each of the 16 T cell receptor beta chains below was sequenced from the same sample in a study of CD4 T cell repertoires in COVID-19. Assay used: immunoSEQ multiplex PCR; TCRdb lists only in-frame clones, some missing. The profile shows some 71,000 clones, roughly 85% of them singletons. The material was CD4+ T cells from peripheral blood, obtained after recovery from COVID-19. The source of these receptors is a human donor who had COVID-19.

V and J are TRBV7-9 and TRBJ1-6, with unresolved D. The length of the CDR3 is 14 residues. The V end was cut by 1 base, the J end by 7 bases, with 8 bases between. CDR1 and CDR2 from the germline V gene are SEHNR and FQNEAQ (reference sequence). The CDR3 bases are TGTGCCAGCAGCTTAGACAACGGGAATTCACCCCTCCACTTT. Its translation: CASSLDNGNSPLHF.

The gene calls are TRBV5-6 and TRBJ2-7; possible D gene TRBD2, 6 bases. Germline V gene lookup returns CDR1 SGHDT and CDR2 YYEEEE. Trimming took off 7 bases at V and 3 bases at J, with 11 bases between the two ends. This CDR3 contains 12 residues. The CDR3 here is CASSSGLYEQYF. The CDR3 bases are TGTGCCAGCTCCAGCGGGCTCTACGAGCAGTACTTC. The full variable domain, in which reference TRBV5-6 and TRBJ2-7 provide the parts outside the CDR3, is DAGVTQSPTHLIKTRGQQVTLRCSPKSGHDTVSWYQQALGQGPQFIFQYYEEEERQRGNFPDRFSGHQFPNYSSELNVNALLLGDSALYLCASSSGLYEQYFGPGTRLTVT.

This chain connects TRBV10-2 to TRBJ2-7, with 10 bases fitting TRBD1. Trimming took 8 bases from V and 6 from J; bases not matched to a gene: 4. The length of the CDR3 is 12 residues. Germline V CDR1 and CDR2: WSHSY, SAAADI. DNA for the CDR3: TGCGCCAGCGGGACAGGGGCGCGCGAGCAGTACTTC. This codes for CASGTGAREQYF.

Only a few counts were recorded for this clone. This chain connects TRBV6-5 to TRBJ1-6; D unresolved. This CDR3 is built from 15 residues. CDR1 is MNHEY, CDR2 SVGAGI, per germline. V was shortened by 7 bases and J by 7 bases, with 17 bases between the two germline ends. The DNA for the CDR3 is TGTGCCAGCAAAACAACTAGGTCGCAGAATTCACCCCTCCACTTT. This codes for CASKTTRSQNSPLHF.

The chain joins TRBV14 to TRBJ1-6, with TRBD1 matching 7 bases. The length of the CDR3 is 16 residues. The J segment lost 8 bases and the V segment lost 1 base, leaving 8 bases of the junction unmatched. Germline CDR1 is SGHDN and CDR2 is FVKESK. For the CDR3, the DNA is TGTGCCAGCAGCCAAGCAGTAGGACAGGATGATTCACCCCTCCACTTT. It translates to CASSQAVGQDDSPLHF.

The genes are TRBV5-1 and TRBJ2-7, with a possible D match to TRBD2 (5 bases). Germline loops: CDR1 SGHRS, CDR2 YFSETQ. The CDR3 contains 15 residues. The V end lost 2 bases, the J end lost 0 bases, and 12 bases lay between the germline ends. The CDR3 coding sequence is TGCGCCAGCAGCTTATCGGCTAGCAGCTCCTACGAGCAGTACTTC. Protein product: CASSLSASSSYEQYF.

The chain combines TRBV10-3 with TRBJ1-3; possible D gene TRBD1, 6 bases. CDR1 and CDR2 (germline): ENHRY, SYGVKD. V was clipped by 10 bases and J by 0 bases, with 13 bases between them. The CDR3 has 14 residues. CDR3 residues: CASQTGSSGNTIYF. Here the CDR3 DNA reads TGTGCCAGCCAGACAGGTAGCTCTGGAAACACCATATATTTT.

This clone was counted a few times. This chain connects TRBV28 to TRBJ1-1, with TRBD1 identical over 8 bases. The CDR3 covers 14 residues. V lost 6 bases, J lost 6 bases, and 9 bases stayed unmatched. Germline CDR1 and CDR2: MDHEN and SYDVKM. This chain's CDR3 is CASRRTGSGPEAFF. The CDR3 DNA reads TGTGCCAGCAGAAGGACAGGGTCCGGCCCTGAAGCTTTCTTT.

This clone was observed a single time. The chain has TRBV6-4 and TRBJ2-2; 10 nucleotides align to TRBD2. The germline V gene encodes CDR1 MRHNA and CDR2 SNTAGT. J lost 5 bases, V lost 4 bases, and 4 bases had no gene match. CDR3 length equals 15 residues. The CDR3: CASSVNSGRTGELFF. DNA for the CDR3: TGTGCCAGCAGTGTAAATAGCGGGAGGACCGGGGAGCTGTTTTTT.

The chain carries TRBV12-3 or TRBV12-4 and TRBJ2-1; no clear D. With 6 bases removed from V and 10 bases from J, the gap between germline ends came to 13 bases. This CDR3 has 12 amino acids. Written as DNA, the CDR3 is TGTGCCAGCAGCCGTTACCCTGGGGAGCAGTTCTTC. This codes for CASSRYPGEQFF.

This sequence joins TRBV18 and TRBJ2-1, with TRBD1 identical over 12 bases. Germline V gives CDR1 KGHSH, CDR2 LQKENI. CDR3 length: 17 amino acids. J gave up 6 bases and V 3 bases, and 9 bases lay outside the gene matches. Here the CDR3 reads CASSPPSGTGGINEQFF. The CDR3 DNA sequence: TGTGCCAGCTCACCCCCGTCCGGGACAGGGGGCATCAATGAGCAGTTCTTC.

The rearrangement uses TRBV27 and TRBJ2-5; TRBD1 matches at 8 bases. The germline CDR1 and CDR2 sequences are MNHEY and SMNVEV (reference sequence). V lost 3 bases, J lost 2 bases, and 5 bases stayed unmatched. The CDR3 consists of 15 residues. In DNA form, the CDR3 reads TGTGCCAGCAGTTTGCGCAGGGGGCATCAAGAGACCCAGTACTTC. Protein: CASSLRRGHQETQYF.

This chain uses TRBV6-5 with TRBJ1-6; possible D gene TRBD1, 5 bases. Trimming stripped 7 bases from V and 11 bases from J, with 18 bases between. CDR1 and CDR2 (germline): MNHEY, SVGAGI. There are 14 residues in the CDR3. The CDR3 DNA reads TGTGCCAGCACCGACAGCCACGTTGAGGCACCCCTCCACTTT. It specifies CASTDSHVEAPLHF.

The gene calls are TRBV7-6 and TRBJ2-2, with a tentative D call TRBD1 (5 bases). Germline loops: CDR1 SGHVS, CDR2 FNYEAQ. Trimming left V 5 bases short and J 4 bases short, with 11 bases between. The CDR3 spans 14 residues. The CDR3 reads CASSQRQSTGELFF. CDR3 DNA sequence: TGTGCCAGCAGCCAACGACAGTCCACCGGGGAGCTGTTTTTT.

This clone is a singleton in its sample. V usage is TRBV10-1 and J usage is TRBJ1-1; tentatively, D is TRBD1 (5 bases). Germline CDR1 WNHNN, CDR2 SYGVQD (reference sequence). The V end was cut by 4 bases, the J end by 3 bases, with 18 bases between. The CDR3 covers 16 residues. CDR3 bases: TGCGCCAGCAGTGGGGGGTCTGGGGATCATGACACTGAAGCTTTCTTT. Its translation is CASSGGSGDHDTEAFF.

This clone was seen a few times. CDR3 in DNA: TGTGCCAGCAGCATAGGGGCTAGCGGGGGGGCCTCGGATGAGCAGTTCTTC. Its protein product is CASSIGASGGASDEQFF. V usage is TRBV7-9 and J usage is TRBJ2-1, with 12 bases aligning to TRBD2. The CDR3 is made up of 17 amino acids. With 5 bases clipped from V and 8 bases from J, the junction kept 13 bases outside the gene matches. CDR1 and CDR2 (germline): SEHNR, FQNEAQ (reference sequence).